This entry lists 21 T cell receptor beta chains sequenced from one sample in a study of shared clonotypes between healthy human individuals. CD45RO-negative CD8 cells positively selected for CCR7 made up the naive population, which excluded terminally differentiated effector memory CD45RA+ cells. This table comes from immunoSEQ multiplex PCR, and its TCRdb copy is limited to in-frame clones, with some not included. The table shows about 2 million clones, with about 94% occurring only once. Sequenced input: naive CD8+ T cells sorted from blood. The receptors shown here come from a young man in good health.

The rearrangement joins TRBV11-2 to TRBJ2-5, with unresolved D. The V gene lost 5 bases and the J gene lost 5 bases, with 15 bases spanning the gap. The CDR3 runs to 14 residues. CDR1 is SGHAT, CDR2 FQNNGV, per germline. CDR3 coding DNA: TGTGCCAGCAGCACTTGGACCTCGGGCGAGACCCAGTACTTC. This sequence encodes CASSTWTSGETQYF. Together with reference TRBV11-2 and TRBJ2-5, the CDR3 gives the full variable domain: EAGVAQSPRYKIIEKRQSVAFWCNPISGHATLYWYQQILGQGPKLLIQFQNNGVVDDSQLPKDRFSAERLKGVDSTLKIQPAKLEDSAVYLCASSTWTSGETQYFGPGTRLLVL.

DNA for the CDR3: TGTGCCAGCAGCCAAGTCTACAATGAGCAGTTCTTC. This translates into CASSQVYNEQFF. This chain connects TRBV14 to TRBJ2-1, with D unclear. Trimming pared 1 base from V and 3 bases from J, leaving 1 base between. CDR1 and CDR2 from the germline V gene are SGHDN and FVKESK. The CDR3 loop spans 12 amino acids.

The V gene is TRBV5-1, the J gene TRBJ1-4; 9 bases agree with TRBD1. This CDR3 region has 17 residues. J lost 9 bases, V lost 4 bases, and 16 bases had no gene match. CDR1 and CDR2 (germline): SGHRS, YFSETQ. CDR3 residues: CASSNPLLGTGPKKLFF. DNA of the CDR3: TGCGCCAGCAGCAACCCCCTTCTCGGGACAGGGCCCAAAAAACTGTTTTTT. Looking up the rest from reference TRBV5-1 and TRBJ1-4 gives the full variable domain: KAGVTQTPRYLIKTRGQQVTLSCSPISGHRSVSWYQQTPGQGLQFLFEYFSETQRNKGNFPGRFSGRQFSNSRSEMNVSTLELGDSALYLCASSNPLLGTGPKKLFFGSGTQLSVL.

The chain has TRBV6-5 and TRBJ1-1; D is possibly TRBD1 (6 bases). CDR1 and CDR2 (germline): MNHEY, SVGAGI. V was clipped by 7 bases and J by 5 bases, with 14 bases between them. The CDR3 loop spans 13 amino acids. The CDR3 sequence is CASTGGGRTEAFF. CDR3 in DNA: TGTGCCAGCACTGGAGGGGGAAGGACTGAAGCTTTCTTT.

J is TRBJ2-7 and V is TRBV6-1; a possible D gene is TRBD1 (5 bases). V was pared by 1 base and J by 6 bases, with 13 bases between. In germline, CDR1 is MNHNS, CDR2 SASEGT. The CDR3 extends over 14 amino acids. Here the CDR3 reads CASSEGGTTGEQYF. Written as DNA, the CDR3 is TGTGCCAGCAGTGAAGGGGGCACAACAGGCGAGCAGTACTTC.

The chain joins TRBV2 to TRBJ1-4; D ambiguous. Trimming cost V 1 base and J 7 bases, with 13 bases left between them. CDR1 is SNHLY and CDR2 is FYNNEI in the germline V gene. The CDR3 consists of 15 residues. The CDR3 region has the DNA TGTGCCAGCAGTGAAGGCGGCCCCCTCGTTGAAAAACTGTTTTTT. It yields the protein CASSEGGPLVEKLFF.

The gene calls are TRBV4-3 and TRBJ1-5; 8 bases are a match to TRBD1. CDR1 is LGHNA, CDR2 YSLEER, per germline. With V trimmed by 2 bases and J by 3 bases, 6 bases remained unmatched. The CDR3 sequence is 16 residues long. The CDR3 DNA follows: TGCGCCAGCAGCCAAACCAGGGACAGGATCAATCAGCCCCAGCATTTT. As protein: CASSQTRDRINQPQHF.

This chain joins TRBV27 and TRBJ2-7; D is unclear. The CDR3 totals 14 residues. V was cut by 2 bases and J by 4 bases, with 12 bases left in between. Germline assignment: CDR1 MNHEY and CDR2 SMNVEV (reference sequence). CDR3 in DNA: TGTGCCAGCAGTTTACGTGGCAGACCTTACGAGCAGTACTTC. Protein sequence: CASSLRGRPYEQYF.

This chain uses TRBV5-1 with TRBJ2-7, with TRBD2 identical over 12 bases. V lost 0 bases, J lost 5 bases, and 3 bases stayed unmatched. The CDR3 loop spans 15 amino acids. The germline gives CDR1 SGHRS, CDR2 YFSETQ. The CDR3 spells CASSLEGLAGNEQYF. In DNA, the CDR3 is TGCGCCAGCAGCTTGGAAGGACTAGCGGGAAACGAGCAGTACTTC.

This clone was seen just once. The sample has other DNA sequences that encode this CDR3 too. The chain recombines TRBV5-6 with TRBJ2-7, with D possibly TRBD1 on 5 matching bases. Germline CDR1 SGHDT, CDR2 YYEEEE. The CDR3 has 12 residues. The V gene lost 0 bases and the J gene lost 7 bases, with 8 bases spanning the gap. DNA for the CDR3: TGTGCCAGCAGCTTGGCCCCAGGGGAGCAGTACTTC. Protein product: CASSLAPGEQYF.

Concerning this clone itself: The sample holds other DNA sequences that translate to the same CDR3. The chain has TRBV11-2 and TRBJ1-1; 9 bases are shared with TRBD1. Germline V gene lookup returns CDR1 SGHAT and CDR2 FQNNGV. The CDR3 loop spans 11 amino acids. The J segment lost 11 bases and the V segment lost 3 bases, leaving 1 base of the junction unmatched. The CDR3 nucleotides read TGTGCCAGCAGCTTGACAGGGGGGGCTTTCTTT. Protein product: CASSLTGGAFF.

V gene TRBV7-9 combines with J gene TRBJ1-2, with TRBD1 as a possible D gene (5 bases). Germline V CDR1 and CDR2: SEHNR, FQNEAQ (reference sequence). This CDR3 spans 18 amino acids. V lost 0 bases and J lost 2, with 19 bases in between. The CDR3 reads CASSLAQTGTGDNYGYTF. For the CDR3, the DNA is TGTGCCAGCAGCTTAGCCCAGACCGGGACCGGGGACAACTATGGCTACACCTTC.

The rearrangement links TRBV28 to TRBJ1-5; 8 bases agree with TRBD1. Trimming took 6 bases from V and 0 from J; bases not matched to a gene: 10. The V gene's germline CDR1 is MDHEN and CDR2 SYDVKM. This CDR3 region has 17 residues. The CDR3 loop reads CASSPVDREYSNQPQHF. CDR3 sequence (DNA): TGTGCCAGCAGCCCGGTGGACAGGGAGTATAGCAATCAGCCCCAGCATTTT.

The chain is built from TRBV10-3 and TRBJ1-1; D is possibly TRBD1 (5 bases). Germline CDR1 is ENHRY and CDR2 is SYGVKD. The V end was cut by 4 bases, the J end by 3 bases, with 15 bases between. The CDR3 consists of 15 residues. Written as DNA, the CDR3 is TGTGCCATCAGTGGTGCAGAGGGGTGGGACACTGAAGCTTTCTTT. Encoded protein: CAISGAEGWDTEAFF.

The chain is built from TRBV19 and TRBJ2-7, with 7 bases aligning to TRBD2. Germline CDR1 is LNHDA and CDR2 is SQIVND (reference sequence). J was trimmed by 4 bases and V by 4 bases; bases with no gene match: 16. This CDR3 is 17 amino acids long. The DNA for the CDR3 is TGTGCCAGTAGTACCCGTAACCCGGGACTACCACCTTACGAGCAGTACTTC. Amino acid sequence: CASSTRNPGLPPYEQYF.

This chain connects TRBV5-6 to TRBJ2-5; 8 nucleotides line up with TRBD1. The J call is uncertain, as TRBJ2-7 better fits the DNA end. CDR1 is SGHDT and CDR2 is YYEEEE in the germline V gene. The CDR3 is made up of 13 amino acids. This chain's CDR3 is CASTGQGSYEQYF. The CDR3 DNA reads TGTGCCAGCACCGGACAGGGATCCTACGAGCAGTACTTC.

The table lists this clone with a few counts. This chain links TRBV5-1 with TRBJ1-1; D gene ambiguous. In germline, CDR1 is SGHRS, CDR2 YFSETQ. Trimming stripped 1 base from V and 4 bases from J, with 11 bases between. This CDR3 has 14 amino acids. The DNA of the CDR3 is TGCGCCAGCAGCTTGAATGAGGGAAGCACTGAAGCTTTCTTT. It specifies CASSLNEGSTEAFF.

The rearrangement joins TRBV4-1 to TRBJ2-7, with D tentatively TRBD2 (5 bases). Germline V gene sequence: CDR1 MGHRA, CDR2 YSYEKL. The CDR3 extends over 13 amino acids. V lost 2 bases, J lost 6 bases, and 11 bases lay in between. The CDR3 region is CASSQTSTSEQYF. The CDR3 nucleotides read TGCGCCAGCAGCCAAACTAGTACGTCCGAGCAGTACTTC.

This chain links TRBV9 with TRBJ1-1, with TRBD1 identical over 7 bases. The junction had 7 bases not matched to a gene; V was cut back by 0 bases and J by 5 bases. Germline-derived CDR1 and CDR2 are SGDLS and YYNGEE. The CDR3 is 15 residues long. CDR3 sequence (DNA): TGTGCCAGCAGCGTAGCAGGGGGATTGGGGACTGAAGCTTTCTTT. This sequence encodes CASSVAGGLGTEAFF.

The V call is TRBV2, the J call TRBJ1-5, with TRBD1 matching over 8 bases. Trimming took 4 bases from V and 6 from J; bases not matched to a gene: 8. The CDR3 has 15 residues. CDR1 and CDR2 from the germline V gene are SNHLY and FYNNEI. The CDR3 region has the DNA TGTGCCAGCAGTGTGTGGACAGGGTCCGGTCAGCCCCAGCATTTT. It encodes CASSVWTGSGQPQHF.

The genes are TRBV6-5 and TRBJ2-7, with D possibly matching TRBD2 (5 bases). Trimming pared 4 bases from V and 0 bases from J, leaving 13 bases between. Per germline, CDR1 MNHEY and CDR2 SVGAGI. The CDR3 is made up of 15 amino acids. The chain's CDR3 is CASSFGPGSSYEQYF. For the CDR3, the DNA is TGTGCCAGCAGTTTCGGCCCGGGAAGCTCCTACGAGCAGTACTTC.